These 9 T cell receptor beta chains were all obtained from the same sample, sequenced in a study of T cells after yellow fever vaccination. Each CDR3 protein gets one entry after TCRdb re-called the 5' RACE reads with MiXCR. The data contain 300,000 to 350,000 distinct CDR3 sequences, roughly 4% of them seen just once; the ten biggest clones take up more than 20%. This specimen consisted of PBMCs, obtained 5 days after the yellow fever booster vaccination. The receptors originated from a man aged 18 to 29 who received the YFV17D yellow fever vaccine.

This clonotype came up a few times. This chain links TRBV2 with TRBJ2-4, with D perhaps matching TRBD1 or TRBD2 (6 bases each). The V gene lost 4 bases and the J gene lost 1 base, with 14 bases spanning the gap. This CDR3 region has 16 residues. The V gene's germline CDR1 is SNHLY and CDR2 FYNNEI. CDR3 in DNA: TGTGCCAGCAGTGCCTCTTTAGGGGGGGCCAAAAACATTCAGTACTTC. This gives the protein CASSASLGGAKNIQYF.

The V and J genes are TRBV6-5 and TRBJ2-5; D gene uncertain. Trimming took 0 bases from V and 4 from J, leaving 15 bases between them. CDR1 MNHEY and CDR2 SVGAGI come from the germline V gene. The CDR3 length is 16 residues. DNA of the CDR3: TGTGCCAGCAGTTACTCGAGCCCCCAATTCGGAGAGACCCAGTACTTC. Its translation: CASSYSSPQFGETQYF.

This clonotype was observed a few times. This sequence joins TRBV29-1 and TRBJ1-1, with D hard to call. From germline, CDR1 is SQVTM and CDR2 ANQGSEA. The CDR3 spans 13 residues. Trimming removed 3 bases from V and 1 base from J, with 9 bases in between. CDR3 nucleotide sequence: TGCAGCGTTGATGCGCAGCCGAACACTGAAGCTTTCTTT. Amino acids: CSVDAQPNTEAFF. Full variable domain (outside the CDR3, taken from reference TRBV29-1 and TRBJ1-1): SAVISQKPSRDICQRGTSLTIQCQVDSQVTMMFWYRQQPGQSLTLIATANQGSEATYESGFVIDKFPISRPNLTFSTLTVSNMSPEDSSIYLCSVDAQPNTEAFFGQGTRLTVV.

This clonotype was counted many times. The chain couples TRBV4-3 to TRBJ2-5; no firm D call. Deletions cut 0 bases from V and 5 bases from J, with 13 bases between. The CDR3 runs to 15 residues. The germline V gene has CDR1 LGHNA and CDR2 YSLEER. In DNA, the CDR3 is TGCGCCAGCAGCCAAGACCCTCGGAGCGATGAGACCCAGTACTTC. Translated: CASSQDPRSDETQYF.

This clonotype occurred many times. The J gene is TRBJ2-3, the V gene TRBV5-5; no clear D. Per germline, CDR1 SGHKS and CDR2 YYEKEE (reference sequence). Trimming removed 0 bases at V and 4 bases at J, with 12 bases between. The CDR3 has 15 amino acids. The chain's CDR3 is CASSLGRHLADTQYF. The CDR3 DNA reads as TGTGCCAGCAGCTTGGGCCGCCATCTCGCAGATACGCAGTATTTT.

This clonotype was observed a single time. The rearrangement joins TRBV10-3 to TRBJ2-7, with 8 bases matching TRBD1. There are 15 residues in the CDR3. Germline CDR1 is ENHRY and CDR2 is SYGVKD. V lost 6 bases to trimming and J lost 2 bases; unmatched junction nucleotides: 9. As DNA, the CDR3 is TGTGCCATCAGGGTGGGCTCGGACAGGGCCTACGAGCAGTACTTC. This translates into CAIRVGSDRAYEQYF.

This chain links TRBV5-6 with TRBJ1-5; D possibly corresponds to TRBD1 (5 bases). Germline CDR1 reads SGHDT; CDR2 reads YYEEEE. Between the trimmed V and J ends, which lost 4 bases and 3 bases, there was a span of 14 bases. The CDR3 covers 15 residues. This chain's CDR3 is CASSIGPGYNQPQHF. For the CDR3, the DNA is TGTGCCAGCAGCATCGGCCCAGGGTACAATCAGCCCCAGCATTTT.

Many counts were recorded for this clonotype. The CDR3 region is CASSSGGDPAKNIQYF. The CDR3 nucleotides are TGTGCCAGCAGCTCAGGGGGCGACCCTGCCAAAAACATTCAGTACTTC. The chain couples TRBV7-8 to TRBJ2-4; 8 nucleotides agree with TRBD1. Germline values: CDR1 SGHVS, CDR2 FQNEAQ. With V trimmed by 4 bases and J by 1 base, 6 bases remained unmatched. The CDR3 length is 16 residues. The full variable domain, its missing parts supplied by reference TRBV7-8 and TRBJ2-4, is GAGVSQSPRYKVAKRGQDVALRCDPISGHVSLFWYQQALGQGPEFLTYFQNEAQLDKSGLPSDRFFAERPEGSVSTLKIQRTQQEDSAVYLCASSSGGDPAKNIQYFGAGTRLSVL.

In nucleotides, the CDR3 is TGTGCCAGCAGTTCCGGACAGGGGTTTGACGAGCAGTACGTC. It codes for CASSSGQGFDEQYV. This chain links TRBV28 with TRBJ2-7, with 9 bases identical to TRBD1. V was clipped by 4 bases and J by 5 bases; unmatched bases: 6. Germline V lookup: CDR1 MDHEN, CDR2 SYDVKM. The CDR3 length is 14 residues.